This T cell receptor (beta chain) was obtained from a study of blood T cell repertoires in COVID-19. In the original processing: Counts of nucleated cells, estimated from reference gene primer amplification, were obtained. The assay was immunoSEQ multiplex PCR, and TCRdb's table has in-frame clones only and misses some. That table supplies the V and J calls and clone size; D and trimming were determined from the DNA. This table holds approximately 280,000 clones, about 82% found once. CDR1 and CDR2 from the germline V gene are SGHDT and YYEEEE. V was pared by 0 bases and J by 2 bases, with 6 bases of the junction left unmatched. There are 16 residues in the CDR3.

This receptor was taken from a man aged 50 to 59 with active or convalescent COVID-19. The chain is built from TRBV5-6 and TRBJ2-3; 7 bases align to TRBD1. Sequenced sample: peripheral blood. The CDR3, as DNA: TGTGCCAGCAGCTTGGCCATCAGGGGGTTCACAGATACGCAGTATTTT. Its protein is CASSLAIRGFTDTQYF.